One sample yielded the 2 T cell receptor beta chains listed below, sequenced in a study of blood T cell repertoires in COVID-19. Profiled with immunoSEQ multiplex PCR; TCRdb holds only in-frame clones, not every one. The sample holds under 300,000 clones, 89% seen once. The sequenced sample consisted of PBMCs or T cells enriched from blood (not recorded which). The receptors come from a woman aged 55-69 years who had recovered from COVID-19.

V gene TRBV10-3 combines with J gene TRBJ2-5, with TRBD2 matching over 7 bases. The germline V gene has CDR1 ENHRY and CDR2 SYGVKD. This CDR3 contains 13 residues. V lost 6 bases and J lost 8; bases outside the gene matches: 9. For the CDR3, the DNA is TGTGCCATCAGCTTAGCGGGTGAAGTAACCCAGTACTTC. Amino acid sequence: CAISLAGEVTQYF.

The chain has TRBV12-5 and TRBJ1-1; D not resolved. The V end lost 11 bases, the J end lost 0 bases, and 16 bases lay between the germline ends. This CDR3 has 14 amino acids. Germline V gives CDR1 LGHNT, CDR2 FRNRAP. CDR3 coding DNA: TGTGCTTCCTCTTCCCGTCTCGTGAACACTGAAGCTTTCTTT. It is translated as CASSSRLVNTEAFF.